The 22 T cell receptor beta chains reported below all come from one sample, sequenced in a study of blood T cell repertoires in COVID-19. The repertoire was sequenced with immunoSEQ multiplex PCR; TCRdb's copy has only in-frame clones and lacks some. The sample yields 250,000 to 350,000 clones, roughly 84% seen once. The sample comprised peripheral blood. These receptors were taken from a human donor with COVID-19, enrolled during active disease. The donor label of this sample is uncertain.

J is TRBJ2-5 and V is TRBV24-1; D is unresolved. Germline CDR1 and CDR2: KGHDR and SFDVKD. Trimming took 3 bases from V and 4 from J, leaving 8 bases between them. The CDR3 runs to 13 residues. The CDR3 sequence is CATSDPVLETQYF. As DNA, the CDR3 is TGTGCCACCAGTGATCCGGTTTTAGAGACCCAGTACTTC.

Turning to this clone: Other DNA sequences in the same sample also yield this CDR3. The V call is TRBV6-5, the J call TRBJ1-1; tentative D call: TRBD1 (5 bases). The V gene lost 8 bases and the J gene lost 4 bases, with 14 bases spanning the gap. This CDR3 comprises 13 residues. Germline V gene data show CDR1 as MNHEY and CDR2 as SVGAGI. The CDR3, as DNA: TGTGCCAGCCGACGGGGGGAGGGCACTGAAGCTTTCTTT. Amino acids: CASRRGEGTEAFF.

The V gene is TRBV28, the J gene TRBJ1-5; 8 bases are shared with TRBD1. CDR3 length: 16 residues. Looked up from germline, CDR1 is MDHEN and CDR2 is SYDVKM. The J segment lost 4 bases and the V segment lost 5 bases, leaving 10 bases of the junction unmatched. CDR3 protein: CASSPGGTGVNQPQHF. In DNA form, the CDR3 reads TGTGCCAGCAGTCCCGGGGGGACAGGTGTGAATCAGCCCCAGCATTTT.

This clone occurred a few times. The CDR3 sequence is CASSIDLGQFSGQPQHF. The DNA for the CDR3 is TGTGCCAGTAGTATAGACCTCGGACAGTTCTCAGGTCAGCCCCAGCATTTT. This chain uses TRBV19 with TRBJ1-5; D perhaps matches TRBD1 (6 bases). The V and J ends lost 0 bases and 6 bases respectively, with 18 bases between them. Germline lookup yields CDR1 LNHDA and CDR2 SQIVND (reference sequence). The CDR3 runs to 17 residues.

The CDR3 nucleotides are TGTGCCAGCAGCCAAGAGCACAGGGCTAGCCAGCCCCAGCATTTT. This gives the protein CASSQEHRASQPQHF. The chain recombines TRBV4-2 with TRBJ1-5; D may be TRBD1 (6 bases). The CDR3 runs 15 residues. The ends were cut back, 0 bases at V and 7 bases at J, with 13 bases in the middle. CDR1 LGHNA and CDR2 YNFKEQ come from the germline V gene.

V is TRBV5-6 and J is TRBJ2-7; a weak D match, TRBD1 (5 bases). V was cut by 0 bases and J by 9 bases, with 10 bases left in between. The germline V gene has CDR1 SGHDT and CDR2 YYEEEE. This CDR3 region has 12 residues. The CDR3 sequence: CASSLEGAGQYF. The DNA of the CDR3 is TGTGCCAGCAGCTTGGAAGGGGCAGGGCAGTACTTC.

This clone showed up just once. The rearrangement joins TRBV4-2 to TRBJ2-4, with D possibly being TRBD2 (6 bases). Trimming took off 4 bases at V and 1 base at J, with 20 bases between the two ends. Germline CDR1 LGHNA, CDR2 YNFKEQ. This CDR3 comprises 18 residues. The CDR3 protein is CASSLEPDRRVAKNIQYF. The DNA of the CDR3 is TGTGCCAGCAGCCTCGAACCGGACCGGAGGGTGGCCAAAAACATTCAGTACTTC.

V is TRBV9 and J is TRBJ1-4; possibly TRBD1 for D (5 bases). CDR3 length: 16 amino acids. The germline CDR1 and CDR2 sequences are SGDLS and YYNGEE. V lost 3 bases to trimming and J lost 7 bases, with 19 bases between them. CDR3 in DNA: TGTGCCAGCAGCGAAGCCCTGCAGGGAATAGGTGAAAAACTGTTTTTT. Amino acids: CASSEALQGIGEKLFF. The entire variable domain, with the rest obtained from reference TRBV9 and TRBJ1-4, is as follows: DSGVTQTPKHLITATGQRVTLRCSPRSGDLSVYWYQQSLDQGLQFLIQYYNGEERAKGNILERFSAQQFPDLHSELNLSSLELGDSALYFCASSEALQGIGEKLFFGSGTQLSVL.

J is TRBJ1-5 and V is TRBV19; 7 bases are a match to TRBD1. The germline CDR1 and CDR2 sequences are LNHDA and SQIVND (reference sequence). V shed 7 bases and J 4 bases; nucleotides not matched to a gene: 13. This CDR3 spans 16 amino acids. This chain's CDR3 is CASTNDREASNQPQHF. CDR3 DNA: TGTGCCAGTACTAACGACAGGGAGGCTTCTAATCAGCCCCAGCATTTT. Combining the CDR3 with reference TRBV19 and TRBJ1-5 gives the whole variable domain DGGITQSPKYLFRKEGQNVTLSCEQNLNHDAMYWYRQDPGQGLRLIYYSQIVNDFQKGDIAEGYSVSREKKESFPLTVTSAQKNPTAFYLCASTNDREASNQPQHFGDGTRLSIL.

This clone was seen a single time. J is TRBJ2-3 and V is TRBV5-1, with D unclear. The germline V and J ends were trimmed by 0 bases and 5 bases, with 10 bases remaining between them. The CDR3 covers 14 residues. CDR1 is SGHRS and CDR2 is YFSETQ in the germline V gene. CDR3 loop: CASSLGAQQDTQYF. The CDR3 region has the DNA TGCGCCAGCAGCTTGGGGGCACAGCAAGATACGCAGTATTTT.

The genes are TRBV28 and TRBJ2-7; tentatively, D is TRBD2 (8 bases). Germline values: CDR1 MDHEN, CDR2 SYDVKM. The ends were cut back, 7 bases at V and 7 bases at J, with 23 bases in the middle. The CDR3 contains 15 residues. CDR3 nucleotide sequence: TGTGCCAGCACTGGCGGGAGGACAGGTCATGGGGAGCAGTACTTC. Translated, it gives CASTGGRTGHGEQYF.

The rearrangement joins TRBV28 to TRBJ1-3; TRBD1 is a possible D gene (5 bases). This CDR3 spans 16 amino acids. V lost 5 bases and J 2 bases, leaving 16 bases between the germline ends. Germline V lookup: CDR1 MDHEN, CDR2 SYDVKM. In nucleotides, the CDR3 is TGTGCCAGCAGTCTCCCGGGACTTCGACCTGGAAACACCATATATTTT. Translating it yields CASSLPGLRPGNTIYF.

A remark on this clone: The identical CDR3 is also encoded by other nucleotide sequences in the sample. The V and J genes are TRBV3-1 (or the pseudogene TRBV3-2) and TRBJ1-5, with D hard to call. The CDR3 totals 15 residues. Germline-derived CDR1 and CDR2 are LGHDT and YNNKEL (reference sequence). V lost 1 base and J lost 1, with 8 bases in between. As DNA, the CDR3 is TGTGCCAGCAGCCAAGGCTCGGGGAGCAATCAGCCCCAGCATTTT. It is translated as CASSQGSGSNQPQHF.

The J gene is TRBJ1-5, the V gene TRBV7-2, with 8 nucleotides matching TRBD1. J gave up 3 bases and V 4 bases, and 11 bases lay outside the gene matches. This CDR3 is built from 17 residues. Germline values: CDR1 SGHTA, CDR2 FQGNSA. This CDR3 reads CASSSAPTGVNNQPQHF. The CDR3 DNA follows: TGTGCCAGCAGCTCAGCACCGACAGGGGTGAACAATCAGCCCCAGCATTTT.

This chain joins TRBV24-1 and TRBJ2-1; 8 bases align to TRBD2. CDR1 and CDR2 from the germline V gene are KGHDR and SFDVKD. The ends lost 3 bases at V and 0 bases at J; junction bases unmatched: 9. CDR3 length equals 18 residues. This CDR3 reads CATSDAGGRSPSYNEQFF. For the CDR3, the DNA is TGTGCCACCAGTGATGCGGGCGGGAGGTCCCCCTCCTACAATGAGCAGTTCTTC.

J is TRBJ1-2 and V is TRBV19, with D unresolved. V lost 6 bases and J lost 3, with 8 bases in between. The CDR3 is 12 residues long. Germline V gene sequence: CDR1 LNHDA, CDR2 SQIVND (reference sequence). CDR3 sequence reads: CASRREDYGYTF. For the CDR3, the DNA is TGTGCCAGTAGAAGGGAGGACTATGGCTACACCTTC.

The V gene is TRBV4-2, the J gene TRBJ2-5, with TRBD2 as a possible D gene (6 bases). The V gene lost 4 bases and the J gene lost 2 bases, with 20 bases spanning the gap. Germline V lookup: CDR1 LGHNA, CDR2 YNFKEQ. The CDR3 has 17 amino acids. In DNA form, the CDR3 reads TGTGCCAGCAGCCCCCGCCGGGCGGGAACGACACAAGAGACCCAGTACTTC. Its translation is CASSPRRAGTTQETQYF.

The chain has TRBV18 and TRBJ1-2; 7 positions agree with TRBD1. The CDR3 totals 13 residues. The trim removed 6 bases at V and 4 bases at J, leaving 5 bases unmatched. Germline CDR1 KGHSH, CDR2 LQKENI. CDR3 nucleotide sequence: TGTGCCAGCTCCACCGGGGACAGCTATGGCTACACCTTC. It specifies CASSTGDSYGYTF.

The chain is built from TRBV6-1 and TRBJ1-3; D is uncertain. Germline CDR1 is MNHNS and CDR2 is SASEGT. V was clipped by 2 bases and J by 2 bases, with 10 bases between them. CDR3 length: 15 residues. The CDR3 sequence is CASSESAGAGNTIYF. The CDR3 nucleotides are TGTGCCAGCAGTGAATCGGCCGGGGCTGGAAACACCATATATTTT.

CDR3 in amino acids: CASSPGTSGSGYF. The CDR3 nucleotides read TGTGCCAGCAGCCCCGGGACTAGCGGGAGTGGGTACTTC. The chain couples TRBV9 to TRBJ2-5; TRBD2 matches at 14 bases. The trim removed 4 bases at V and 13 bases at J, leaving 6 bases unmatched. Per germline, CDR1 SGDLS and CDR2 YYNGEE. The length of the CDR3 is 13 residues.

CDR3 loop: CASSLTGASGNTEAFF. CDR3 nucleotide sequence: TGTGCCAGCAGCTTAACAGGGGCCTCAGGGAACACTGAAGCTTTCTTT. The rearrangement links TRBV7-6 to TRBJ1-1; 7 bases line up with TRBD1. The CDR3 extends over 16 amino acids. The junction had 7 bases not matched to a gene; V was cut back by 2 bases and J by 1 base. Germline CDR1 is SGHVS and CDR2 is FNYEAQ.

This chain links TRBV27 with TRBJ1-1; 10 bases agree with TRBD1. Trimming removed 5 bases from V and 10 bases from J; junction bases left unmatched: 13. The CDR3 is made up of 15 amino acids. Germline values: CDR1 MNHEY, CDR2 SMNVEV (reference sequence). CDR3 protein: CASSPLTGGVWGAFF. CDR3 in DNA: TGTGCCAGCAGTCCGTTGACAGGGGGCGTTTGGGGAGCTTTCTTT.